These T cell receptor beta chains were read from a single sample in a study of human T cells and chemical hapten exposure. TCRdb re-derived calls from the RACE reads in MiXCR, one entry per CDR3 protein. The sample yields fewer than 60,000 distinct CDR3 sequences, 9.3% seen once. The sample here was whole blood, taken in connection with sensitization to the hapten diphenylcyclopropenone (DPC). The origin of the receptors is a woman aged 45-59 years with alopecia areata. Some clones in this sample may be carry-over from other donors' samples. Both conserved end residues are part of each CDR3. The D gene is left open where the match is weak. Not every row has a clone size; where given, it reads once, few, many or a size class.

TRBV5-8	many	TRBJ2-2	.	TGTGCCAGCAGCTTACGGCAGCCGGGCACCGGGGAGCTGTTTTTT	CASSLRQPGTGELFF
TRBV18	many	TRBJ2-2	.	TGTGCCAGCTCACCACCGGGGTTGTACACCGGGGAGCTGTTTTTT	CASSPPGLYTGELFF
TRBV28	many	TRBJ1-6	.	TGTGCCAGCAGTTTATCGGTCGGACCCCTCCACTTT	CASSLSVGPLHF
TRBV7-9	many	TRBJ2-3	.	TGTGCCACAAAACAGGGATACACAGATACGCAGTATTTT	CATKQGYTDTQYF
TRBV20-1	many	TRBJ2-2	TRBD2	TGCAGTGCAAGGATAGCGGGAGGCGGGGAGCTGTTTTTT	CSARIAGGGELFF
TRBV18	.	TRBJ2-1	TRBD2	TGTGCCAGCTCACAAAGTCCCCTGGCTAGCGGGACATACAATGAGCAGTTCTTC	CASSQSPLASGTYNEQFF
TRBV6-1	many	TRBJ1-1	.	TGTGCCAGCAGTGAACAGGGAATGAACACTGAAGCTTTCTTT	CASSEQGMNTEAFF
TRBV20-1	.	TRBJ1-2	TRBD1	TGCAGTGCTAGTGGGACAGCTGCTAACTATGGCTACACCTTC	CSASGTAANYGYTF
TRBV12-3/TRBV12-4	many	TRBJ1-5	TRBD1	TGTGCCAGCAGAGAGACAGGGGGTGGCAATCAGCCCCAGCATTTT	CASRETGGGNQPQHF
TRBV5-6	few	TRBJ2-1	TRBD2	TGTGCCAGCAGGGCGGGAGTACGGGTCCCTGAGCAGTTCTTC	CASRAGVRVPEQFF
TRBV28	.	TRBJ1-1	.	TGTGCCAGCCCAGGGAGGAACACTGAAGCTTTCTTT	CASPGRNTEAFF
TRBV6-6	.	TRBJ1-1	.	TGTGCCAGCAGTTACAGCAGGGGACGGGGAGGCACTGAAGCTTTCTTT	CASSYSRGRGGTEAFF
TRBV3-1	many	TRBJ2-1	TRBD2	TGTGCCAGCAGTAACCCCAGCGGGCTAGCGGGCCACAATGAGCAGTTCTTC	CASSNPSGLAGHNEQFF
TRBV29-1	many	TRBJ1-1	TRBD1	TGCAGCGTTACAGGGGGCGGGGGCACTGAAGCTTTCTTT	CSVTGGGGTEAFF
TRBV12-3/TRBV12-4	many	TRBJ1-1	.	TGTGCCAGCAGTAAACAGAACATGAACACTGAAGCTTTCTTT	CASSKQNMNTEAFF
TRBV5-1	many	TRBJ2-1	TRBD1	TGCGCCAGCAGCTTACCACAGGGGGACGGCAATGAGCAGTTCTTC	CASSLPQGDGNEQFF
TRBV12-3/TRBV12-4	many	TRBJ1-1	.	TGTGCCAGCAGCGAGAGTGGGGGCCCGAACACTGAAGCTTTCTTT	CASSESGGPNTEAFF
TRBV12-3/TRBV12-4	many	TRBJ1-5	.	TGTGCCAGCAGTGGGGGATCATATAGCAATCAGCCCCAGCATTTT	CASSGGSYSNQPQHF
TRBV5-1	.	TRBJ2-3	TRBD2	TGCGCCAGCAGCCGCCGGGGACTAGATTCAAGCACAGATACGCAGTATTTT	CASSRRGLDSSTDTQYF
TRBV5-4	many	TRBJ2-3	TRBD2	TGTGCCAGCAGCGCGTATGGGGGGGGAGGCGCAGATACGCAGTATTTT	CASSAYGGGGADTQYF
TRBV29-1	many	TRBJ2-2	.	TGCAGCGTTCGACTAGGTCTGGAAACCGGGGAGCTGTTTTTT	CSVRLGLETGELFF
TRBV6-2/TRBV6-3	many	TRBJ1-6	TRBD1	TGTGCCAGCAGTCCACCGGGACAGGGGGCTTCACCCCTCCACTTT	CASSPPGQGASPLHF
TRBV28	many	TRBJ2-1	TRBD2	TGTGCCAGCAGTTTAACGACTAGCGGACTCTACAATGAGCAGTTCTTC	CASSLTTSGLYNEQFF
TRBV20-1	many	TRBJ2-7	TRBD2	TGCAGTGCTAGCAGGACTAGCGGGAGGTCCTACGAGCAGTACTTC	CSASRTSGRSYEQYF
TRBV2	many	TRBJ1-2	.	TGTGCCAGCAGTGATTATTTCTATGGCTACACCTTC	CASSDYFYGYTF
TRBV7-9	many	TRBJ1-6	.	TGTGCCAGCAGCTTAGGCCAGACGAGAGATAATTCACCCCTCCACTTT	CASSLGQTRDNSPLHF
TRBV6-2/TRBV6-3	many	TRBJ2-5	TRBD2	TGTGCCAGCAGCCACGGGGCGGGAGGTGGAGAGACCCAGTACTTC	CASSHGAGGGETQYF
TRBV3-1	few	TRBJ1-2	.	TGTGCCAGCAGCCCCTCCGGCGGATCTAACTATGGCTACACCTTC	CASSPSGGSNYGYTF
TRBV12-3/TRBV12-4	many	TRBJ1-4	.	TGTGCCAGCAGTTCACCATGGGGTACTAGTAGGGAAAAACTGTTTTTT	CASSSPWGTSREKLFF
TRBV29-1	.	TRBJ1-5	.	TGCAGCGTTGCCGGGGCTTCCTCGAATCAGCCCCAGCATTTT	CSVAGASSNQPQHF
TRBV19	many	TRBJ2-1	TRBD2	TGTGCCAGTAGTATAGATAGCGGGAGGGCCGGGCAGTTCTTC	CASSIDSGRAGQFF
TRBV12-3/TRBV12-4	.	TRBJ2-2	TRBD2	TGTGCCAGCAGTTTAGCTGGCGGGAGGGCCCCCGGGGAGCTGTTTTTT	CASSLAGGRAPGELFF
TRBV19	many	TRBJ1-4	TRBD1	TGTGCCAGTAGTACCCGGACAGGAGGAACTGCAACTAATGAAAAACTGTTTTTT	CASSTRTGGTATNEKLFF
TRBV5-4	.	TRBJ1-3	.	TGTGCCAGCAGCTTGGGGCAAGGGACCCACTCTGGAAACACCATATATTTT	CASSLGQGTHSGNTIYF
TRBV6-4	many	TRBJ2-1	TRBD2	TGTGCCAGCAGTGCTGGGACTAGCGGGAGTAATGAGCAGTTCTTC	CASSAGTSGSNEQFF
TRBV9	many	TRBJ2-1	.	TGTGCCAGCAGCGTAGATGCAGGGGGAGGTGAGCAGTTCTTC	CASSVDAGGGEQFF
TRBV28	many	TRBJ1-5	.	TGTGCCAGCAGGGCCAGTAAAGGGAGGCTTCAGCCCCAGCATTTT	CASRASKGRLQPQHF
TRBV11-1	many	TRBJ1-2	.	TGTGCCAGCAGCTTCCGGGGTATCGGCTATGGCTACACCTTC	CASSFRGIGYGYTF
TRBV7-2	.	TRBJ2-3	TRBD2	TGTGCCAGCAGCTATAGCGGGACTAGCACAGATACGCAGTATTTT	CASSYSGTSTDTQYF
TRBV18	many	TRBJ2-5	TRBD2	TGTGCCAGCTCACCACTAGCGGGAGTGGGTGAGACCCAGTACTTC	CASSPLAGVGETQYF
TRBV29-1	many	TRBJ1-1	.	TGCAGCGTAGGCAGGGGCACTGAAGCTTTCTTT	CSVGRGTEAFF
TRBV5-1	.	TRBJ2-3	TRBD1	TGCGCCAGCAGCATCAACTCACCGCAGGGGGCGCCAGATACGCAGTATTTT	CASSINSPQGAPDTQYF
TRBV29-1	.	TRBJ1-1	.	TGCAGCGGGAGAACAACTGAAGCTTTCTTT	CSGRTTEAFF
TRBV28	many	TRBJ2-1	.	TGTGCCACCCAAACGGGGGCGACTTTCTACAATGAGCAGTTCTTC	CATQTGATFYNEQFF
TRBV12-3/TRBV12-4	.	TRBJ1-1	.	TGTGCCAGCAGTTTAGAGGTCATGAACACTGAAGCTTTCTTT	CASSLEVMNTEAFF
TRBV11-2	.	TRBJ1-5	.	TGTGCCAGCAGTCCTGACCGTAATCAGCCCCAGCATTTT	CASSPDRNQPQHF
TRBV7-9	.	TRBJ2-7	TRBD1	TGTGCCAGCATTCTAACAGGGGGCCGCTACGAGCAGTACTTC	CASILTGGRYEQYF
TRBV7-7	.	TRBJ2-1	.	TGTGCCAGCAGCTTAGCGGTAGGACCCTACAATGAGCAGTTCTTC	CASSLAVGPYNEQFF
TRBV2	many	TRBJ1-2	.	TGTGCCAGCGAGGCGGGGGCACACTATGGCTACACCTTC	CASEAGAHYGYTF
TRBV6-1	many	TRBJ1-6	.	TGTGCCAGCGGTGTCCGGGACTTGAGGCACCACTTT	CASGVRDLRHHF
TRBV7-8	medium-sized	TRBJ2-6	TRBD1	TGTGCCAGCAGGGCAGGGGGTTCTGGGGCCAACGTCCTGACTTTC	CASRAGGSGANVLTF
TRBV5-1	many	TRBJ1-1	TRBD1	TGCGCCAGCAGCTTGACAGGGGGAAGAGGTGAAGCTTTCTTT	CASSLTGGRGEAFF
TRBV12-3/TRBV12-4	many	TRBJ2-3	TRBD2	TGTGCCAGCAGTTTCGGGGGGGGCACAGATACGCAGTATTTT	CASSFGGGTDTQYF
TRBV12-3/TRBV12-4	many	TRBJ2-1	TRBD2	TGTGCCAGCAGAACTCAGCGGGAGGGCCGGGATGAGCAGTTCTTC	CASRTQREGRDEQFF